Shown below are 18 T cell receptor beta chains from a single sample sequenced in a study of blood T cells in healthy people across ages. Then a second PCR, running roughly 7 to 11 cycles, was carried out with a sample-barcoded 5' primer and a J-beta primer mix. TCRdb reprocessed the 5' RACE reads via MiXCR and lists one record per CDR3 protein. The sample records some 1 million distinct CDR3 sequences, more than 35% being singletons. The sequencing input was blood. The receptors shown here come from a woman in her sixties or seventies in good health.

This clonotype was seen only a few times. The V and J genes are TRBV20-1 and TRBJ2-7; no clear D. Germline CDR1 reads DFQATT; CDR2 reads SNEGSKA (reference sequence). This CDR3 is 10 amino acids long. V was pared by 6 bases and J by 5 bases, with 8 bases between. The CDR3 sequence: CSALHHEQYF. CDR3 in DNA: TGCAGTGCCCTTCACCACGAGCAGTACTTC.

This clonotype came up many times. This chain uses TRBV28 with TRBJ2-7, with 11 bases aligning to TRBD2. Germline V lookup: CDR1 MDHEN, CDR2 SYDVKM. Losses at the gene ends were 6 bases for V and 0 bases for J; bases not matched to a gene: 7. This CDR3 contains 16 residues. The DNA of the CDR3 is TGTGCCAGCAGATTTGCTAGCGGGGGGAGCTCCTACGAGCAGTACTTC. It codes for CASRFASGGSSYEQYF.

The CDR3 coding sequence is TGTGCCAGCAGCTCCACAGGGGGCCCCGATACGCAGTATTTT. Translating gives CASSSTGGPDTQYF. The rearrangement links TRBV13 to TRBJ2-3; TRBD1 agrees at 9 bases. The V gene's germline CDR1 is PRHDT and CDR2 FYEKMQ (reference sequence). The CDR3 is 14 residues long. Unmatched junction bases numbered 5, after V lost 4 bases and J lost 6 bases.

The chain recombines TRBV29-1 with TRBJ1-2; D possibly corresponds to TRBD1 (6 bases). The CDR3 totals 14 residues. CDR1 SQVTM and CDR2 ANQGSEA come from the germline V gene. V lost 5 bases to trimming and J lost 2 bases, with 15 bases between them. CDR3 nucleotide sequence: TGCAGCGTTAAACTTCTGACAGGCAACTATGGCTACACCTTC. It is translated as CSVKLLTGNYGYTF.

CDR3 sequence (DNA): TGCAGCGTTGGGGGGGGGGAGGCCTCCTACAATGAGCAGTTCTTC. Encoded protein: CSVGGGEASYNEQFF. V is TRBV29-1 and J is TRBJ2-1; 7 positions agree with TRBD2. J lost 0 bases, V lost 4 bases, and 6 bases had no gene match. CDR1 and CDR2 (germline): SQVTM, ANQGSEA. The CDR3 has 15 residues.

There are a few counts of this clonotype. DNA of the CDR3: TGTGCCAGCAGACTAGTTTCGGGCGAGCAGTACTTC. Translated, it gives CASRLVSGEQYF. V gene TRBV2 combines with J gene TRBJ2-7, with D perhaps TRBD2 (5 bases). Germline CDR1 reads SNHLY; CDR2 reads FYNNEI. CDR3 length: 12 residues. V was cut by 6 bases and J by 6 bases, with 12 bases left in between.

This clonotype turned up a few times. V usage is TRBV15 and J usage is TRBJ1-2, with D maybe TRBD1 (6 bases). CDR3 size: 15 residues. V lost 0 bases to trimming and J lost 4 bases, with 12 bases between them. Germline V gives CDR1 LNHNV, CDR2 YYDKDF (reference sequence). The CDR3 spells CATSREQGLGYGYTF. The CDR3 nucleotides read TGTGCCACCAGCAGAGAACAGGGTCTCGGCTATGGCTACACCTTC.

This clonotype was found many times. This chain connects TRBV2 to TRBJ2-3, with 8 bases identical to TRBD1. The V and J ends lost 8 bases and 1 base, in that order; junction bases with no gene match: 2. The CDR3 contains 13 residues. Germline assignment: CDR1 SNHLY and CDR2 FYNNEI. CDR3 in DNA: TGTGCCAGCCGGGGACAGGGCACAGATACGCAGTATTTT. This sequence encodes CASRGQGTDTQYF.

The V gene is TRBV27, the J gene TRBJ2-1, with 8 bases fitting TRBD1. V gave up 7 bases and J gave up 10 bases; unmatched junction bases: 18. This CDR3 region has 16 residues. Germline values: CDR1 MNHEY, CDR2 SMNVEV (reference sequence). The CDR3 here is CASTDMGTGRYTEQFF. The CDR3 DNA reads TGTGCCAGCACCGACATGGGGACAGGCCGGTACACCGAGCAGTTCTTC.

The V call is TRBV10-3, the J call TRBJ2-3, with 7 bases matching TRBD2. After removal of 10 bases from V and 4 bases from J, the junction contained 8 bases not matched to a gene. The CDR3 loop spans 13 amino acids. Germline V CDR1 and CDR2: ENHRY, SYGVKD. DNA for the CDR3: TGTGCCACCCGGAGCGGGACTGCAGATACGCAGTATTTT. It yields the protein CATRSGTADTQYF.

This chain uses TRBV10-1 with TRBJ2-1; TRBD2 agrees at 15 bases. This CDR3 contains 15 residues. V lost 2 bases and J lost 11; bases outside the gene matches: 4. Germline V gene data show CDR1 as WNHNN and CDR2 as SYGVQD (reference sequence). DNA of the CDR3: TGCGCCAGCAGTGAGGGACTAGCGGGAGGGGATAAGCAGTTCTTC. The encoded protein is CASSEGLAGGDKQFF.

This sequence joins TRBV10-3 and TRBJ1-2; no reliable D call. V was cut by 0 bases and J by 1 base, with 6 bases left in between. Germline values: CDR1 ENHRY, CDR2 SYGVKD. This CDR3 has 14 residues. The chain's CDR3 is CAISESLSNYGYTF. Here the CDR3 DNA reads TGTGCCATCAGTGAGTCGTTGAGTAACTATGGCTACACCTTC.

This chain connects TRBV5-1 to TRBJ2-5; D is ambiguous. Trimming took off 1 base at V and 0 bases at J, with 7 bases between the two ends. The CDR3 runs to 14 residues. The germline gives CDR1 SGHRS, CDR2 YFSETQ. The DNA for the CDR3 is TGCGCCAGCAGCTTGTACTCCGACCAAGAGACCCAGTACTTC. Its protein product is CASSLYSDQETQYF.

The rearrangement uses TRBV28 and TRBJ2-7, with TRBD1 matching 9 bases. The CDR3 covers 15 residues. The V gene end was trimmed by 6 bases and the J gene end by 4 bases; junction bases not matched to a gene: 10. Germline lookup yields CDR1 MDHEN and CDR2 SYDVKM. CDR3 region: CASRYTRDRVYEQYF. The CDR3 nucleotides read TGTGCCAGCAGGTATACCAGGGACAGGGTTTACGAGCAGTACTTC.

The rearrangement joins TRBV7-3 to TRBJ2-1, with D maybe TRBD1 (6 bases). This CDR3 is built from 14 residues. CDR1 SGHTA and CDR2 FQGTGA come from the germline V gene. With 6 bases removed from V and 4 bases from J, the gap between germline ends came to 13 bases. The chain's CDR3 is CASSSGQRYNEQFF. Here the CDR3 DNA reads TGTGCCAGCAGTTCCGGACAGAGATACAATGAGCAGTTCTTC.

Points on this clonotype: The junction and the germline gene differ at one end; a read error may be behind it. This rearrangement joins TRBV7-2 to TRBJ1-4; no definite D call. There are 17 residues in the CDR3. The germline gives CDR1 SGHTA, CDR2 FQGNSA. In DNA, the CDR3 is TGTGCCAACAGCTTAGTTTCGTCAGGTGGGACTAATGAAAAACTGTTTTTT. Protein sequence: CANSLVSSGGTNEKLFF. Based on the CDR3 plus reference TRBV7-2 and TRBJ1-4, the full variable domain is GAGVSQSPSNKVTEKGKDVELRCDPISGHTALYWYRQSLGQGLEFLIYFQGNSAPDKSGLPSDRFSAERTGGSVSTLTIQRTQQEDSAVYLCANSLVSSGGTNEKLFFGSGTQLSVL.

This clonotype was seen just once. This chain uses TRBV10-3 with TRBJ2-3; 9 bases are a match to TRBD2. Germline values: CDR1 ENHRY, CDR2 SYGVKD. This CDR3 is built from 15 residues. V lost 8 bases and J lost 6; bases outside the gene matches: 12. The CDR3 DNA sequence: TGTGCCATCGCGGGGGCGGGAGGGCGGCAGGATACGCAGTATTTT. Translating gives CAIAGAGGRQDTQYF.

This clonotype has just a few counts. The chain employs TRBV4-1 and TRBJ2-3; D remains unclear. The germline CDR1 and CDR2 sequences are MGHRA and YSYEKL. This CDR3 is built from 15 residues. The V gene lost 1 base and the J gene lost 0 bases, with 8 bases spanning the gap. CDR3 protein: CASSQAPASTDTQYF. The CDR3, as DNA: TGCGCCAGCAGCCAAGCGCCGGCGAGCACAGATACGCAGTATTTT.